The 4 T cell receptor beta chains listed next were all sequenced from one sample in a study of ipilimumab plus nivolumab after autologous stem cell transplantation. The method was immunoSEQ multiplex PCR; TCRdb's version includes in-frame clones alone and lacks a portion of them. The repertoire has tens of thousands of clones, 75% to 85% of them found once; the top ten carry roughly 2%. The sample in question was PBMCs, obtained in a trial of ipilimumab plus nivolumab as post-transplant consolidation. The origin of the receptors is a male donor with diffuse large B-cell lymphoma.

This CDR3 is CASSQDLRGPYYGYTF. The CDR3 DNA sequence: TGCGCCAGCAGCCAAGATCTAAGGGGCCCCTACTATGGCTACACCTTC. The rearrangement links TRBV4-3 to TRBJ1-2; D may be TRBD1 (5 bases). Germline V CDR1 and CDR2: LGHNA, YSLEER. Trimming stripped 0 bases from V and 3 bases from J, with 14 bases between. CDR3 length: 16 amino acids.

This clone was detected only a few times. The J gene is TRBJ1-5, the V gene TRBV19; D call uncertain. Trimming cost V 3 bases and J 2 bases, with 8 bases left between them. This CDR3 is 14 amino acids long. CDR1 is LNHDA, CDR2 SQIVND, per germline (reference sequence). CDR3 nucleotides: TGTGCCAGTAGTATTATCTGGGGCAATCAGCCCCAGCATTTT. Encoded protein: CASSIIWGNQPQHF.

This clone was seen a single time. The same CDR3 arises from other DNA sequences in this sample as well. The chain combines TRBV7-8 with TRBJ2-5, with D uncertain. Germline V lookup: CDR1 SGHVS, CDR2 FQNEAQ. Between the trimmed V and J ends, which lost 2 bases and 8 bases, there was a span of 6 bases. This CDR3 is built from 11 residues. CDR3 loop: CASSLLGTQYF. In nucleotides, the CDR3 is TGTGCCAGCAGCTTACTTGGAACCCAGTACTTC. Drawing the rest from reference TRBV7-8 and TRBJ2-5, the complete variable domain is GAGVSQSPRYKVAKRGQDVALRCDPISGHVSLFWYQQALGQGPEFLTYFQNEAQLDKSGLPSDRFFAERPEGSVSTLKIQRTQQEDSAVYLCASSLLGTQYFGPGTRLLVL.

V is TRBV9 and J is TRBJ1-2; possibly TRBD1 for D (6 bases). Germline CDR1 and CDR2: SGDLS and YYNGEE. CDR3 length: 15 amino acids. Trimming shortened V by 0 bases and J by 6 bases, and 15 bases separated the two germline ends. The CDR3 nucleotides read TGTGCCAGCAGCGTAGGAGGGGGTACCTATCATGGCTACACCTTC. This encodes CASSVGGGTYHGYTF.